This T cell receptor beta chain was captured in a study of cytotoxic CD8 clonotypes in ibrutinib-treated CLL. Germline V lookup: CDR1 SGHRS, CDR2 YFSETQ. Trimming pared 6 bases from V and 3 bases from J, leaving 25 bases between. CDR3 length: 17 amino acids. Profiling relied on immunoSEQ multiplex PCR, and the TCRdb table lists in-frame clones only, not all of them. Among 140,000 to 150,000 clones listed, about 76% were seen once. The source of this sequence is a human donor with chronic lymphocytic leukemia. Specimen: PBMCs, collected after 24 months of ibrutinib treatment. The chain uses TRBV5-1 and TRBJ2-7; the D gene could be TRBD1 or TRBD2 (6 bases each). In DNA form, the CDR3 reads TGCGCCAGCACCCCTACCCCGGGGGCAGGGTATAACTACGAGCAGTACTTC. This gives the protein CASTPTPGAGYNYEQYF.